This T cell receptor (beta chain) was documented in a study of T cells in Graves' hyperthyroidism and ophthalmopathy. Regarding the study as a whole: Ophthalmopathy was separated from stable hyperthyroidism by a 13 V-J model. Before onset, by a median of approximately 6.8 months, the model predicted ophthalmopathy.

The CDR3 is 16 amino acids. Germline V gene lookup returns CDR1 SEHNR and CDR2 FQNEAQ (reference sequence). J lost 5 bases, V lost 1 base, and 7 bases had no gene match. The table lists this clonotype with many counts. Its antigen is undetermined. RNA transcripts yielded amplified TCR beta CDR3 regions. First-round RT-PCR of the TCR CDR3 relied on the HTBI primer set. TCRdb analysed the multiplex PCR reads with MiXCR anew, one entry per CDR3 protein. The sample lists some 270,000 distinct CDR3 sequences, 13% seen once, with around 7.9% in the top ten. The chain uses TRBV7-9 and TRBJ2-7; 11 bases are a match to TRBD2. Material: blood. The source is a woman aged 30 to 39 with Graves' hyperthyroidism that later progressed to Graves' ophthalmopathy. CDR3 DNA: TGTGCCAGCAGCTTAGAGTCTAGCGGGGGGTCTAACGAGCAGTACTTC. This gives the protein CASSLESSGGSNEQYF.